The rows below give T cell receptor beta chains drawn from one sample of a study of OX40 agonist ivuxolimab in advanced cancers. Sequencing used immunoSEQ multiplex PCR; TCRdb keeps in-frame clones, though not all of them. The sample lists approximately 58,000 clones; around 84% were seen once. The source material was CD4+ or CD8+ T cells sorted from blood, sampled in a trial of the OX40 agonist ivuxolimab. These receptors all stem from an adult with an advanced solid tumor such as melanoma, head and neck, liver or kidney cancer. Both conserved end residues are part of each CDR3. Each record gives: J gene, clone size, V gene, D gene, CDR3 DNA, CDR3 protein. The D gene is left open where the match is weak. Some rows mark clone size as missing; the rest say once, few, many or name a class of expanded clone.

J gene: TRBJ2-5
clone size: .
V gene: TRBV9
D gene: .
CDR3 DNA: TGTGCCAGCAGTGAGGGGCAGGAAGAGACCCAGTACTTC
CDR3 protein: CASSEGQEETQYF

J gene: TRBJ2-2
clone size: .
V gene: TRBV5-1
D gene: TRBD2
CDR3 DNA: TGCGCCAGCAGCTCTCCGAGCGGGGAGAACACCGGGGAGCTGTTTTTT
CDR3 protein: CASSSPSGENTGELFF

J gene: TRBJ2-7
clone size: .
V gene: TRBV2
D gene: .
CDR3 DNA: TGTGCCAGCAGTTTTATAGACGAGCAGTACTTC
CDR3 protein: CASSFIDEQYF

J gene: TRBJ2-7
clone size: .
V gene: TRBV11-3
D gene: .
CDR3 DNA: TGTGCCAGCAGCTTAGGGGTGAGCTACGAGCAGTACTTC
CDR3 protein: CASSLGVSYEQYF

J gene: TRBJ2-2
clone size: .
V gene: TRBV5-1
D gene: .
CDR3 DNA: TGCGCCAGCAGCTTGGTTGTCAGCGGCACCGGGGAGCTGTTTTTT
CDR3 protein: CASSLVVSGTGELFF

J gene: TRBJ2-5
clone size: .
V gene: TRBV7-2
D gene: TRBD2
CDR3 DNA: TGTGCCAGCAGCCCCCTTTCAGGGAGGGGCGGGGAGACCCAGTACTTC
CDR3 protein: CASSPLSGRGGETQYF

J gene: TRBJ1-1
clone size: .
V gene: TRBV29-1
D gene: TRBD1
CDR3 DNA: TGCAGCGTTGAAGGAGGACAGGGCGGTTGGGCTTTCTTT
CDR3 protein: CSVEGGQGGWAFF

J gene: TRBJ1-5
clone size: .
V gene: TRBV7-2
D gene: .
CDR3 DNA: TGTGCCAGCAGCTTAGGGACAGCCGCAAATCAGCCCCAGCATTTT
CDR3 protein: CASSLGTAANQPQHF

J gene: TRBJ1-3
clone size: .
V gene: TRBV18
D gene: .
CDR3 DNA: TGTGCCAGCTCACCACCGAAGACAGCAGGAAACACCATATATTTT
CDR3 protein: CASSPPKTAGNTIYF

J gene: TRBJ1-2
clone size: once
V gene: TRBV18
D gene: TRBD1
CDR3 DNA: TGTGCCAGCTCACAATACAGACCGGGACAGGACTATGGCTACACCTTC
CDR3 protein: CASSQYRPGQDYGYTF

J gene: TRBJ1-2
clone size: .
V gene: TRBV5-1
D gene: TRBD1
CDR3 DNA: TGCGCCAGCAGCGGGGGACAGCTGGATGGCTACACCTTC
CDR3 protein: CASSGGQLDGYTF

J gene: TRBJ2-3
clone size: .
V gene: TRBV11-2
D gene: TRBD2
CDR3 DNA: TGTGCCAGCAACCACATAGCGGGGGGGCCCAATACGCAGTATTTT
CDR3 protein: CASNHIAGGPNTQYF

J gene: TRBJ1-1
clone size: .
V gene: TRBV5-6
D gene: .
CDR3 DNA: TGTGCCAGCAGCTTTTGGACGACGATTGAAGCTTTCTTT
CDR3 protein: CASSFWTTIEAFF

J gene: TRBJ1-4
clone size: .
V gene: TRBV28
D gene: TRBD1
CDR3 DNA: TGTGCCAGCAGAGGGCAGGGGGCGGGGGAAAAACTGTTTTTT
CDR3 protein: CASRGQGAGEKLFF

J gene: TRBJ2-3
clone size: .
V gene: TRBV29-1
D gene: TRBD2
CDR3 DNA: TGCAGCGCCTCAGGACTAGCGGGGGGCACAGATACGCAGTATTTT
CDR3 protein: CSASGLAGGTDTQYF

J gene: TRBJ2-3
clone size: .
V gene: TRBV7-3
D gene: TRBD1
CDR3 DNA: TGTGCCAGCAGCTTAGCGCCCCCCGGGACAGGCACAGATACGCAGTATTTT
CDR3 protein: CASSLAPPGTGTDTQYF

J gene: TRBJ2-7
clone size: .
V gene: TRBV9
D gene: TRBD2
CDR3 DNA: TGTGCCAGCAGCGACCCTTCTAGCGGGAGCAACGAGCAGTACTTC
CDR3 protein: CASSDPSSGSNEQYF

J gene: TRBJ2-3
clone size: .
V gene: TRBV25-1
D gene: .
CDR3 DNA: TGTGCCAGCAGTCCACAGGGGAGCGGGGCAGATACGCAGTATTTT
CDR3 protein: CASSPQGSGADTQYF

J gene: TRBJ1-5
clone size: .
V gene: TRBV19
D gene: TRBD1
CDR3 DNA: TGTGCCAGTAGCCCAACAGGGGTTAGCAATCAGCCCCAGCATTTT
CDR3 protein: CASSPTGVSNQPQHF

J gene: TRBJ2-3
clone size: .
V gene: TRBV27
D gene: .
CDR3 DNA: TGTGCCAGCAGTGGATCGAGTGGGTTCGCTAGCACAGATACGCAGTATTTT
CDR3 protein: CASSGSSGFASTDTQYF

J gene: TRBJ1-2
clone size: .
V gene: TRBV7-2
D gene: TRBD1
CDR3 DNA: TGTGCCAGCAGCGCGTCCCACGGGACAGGGAATAACTATGGCTACACCTTC
CDR3 protein: CASSASHGTGNNYGYTF

J gene: TRBJ2-6
clone size: .
V gene: TRBV11-2
D gene: .
CDR3 DNA: TGTGCCAGCAGCTTAGAAGCTGGGGCCAACGTCCTGACTTTC
CDR3 protein: CASSLEAGANVLTF

J gene: TRBJ2-3
clone size: .
V gene: TRBV14
D gene: .
CDR3 DNA: TGTGCCAGCAGCCAAGATCCGGCGCGGGATACGCAGTATTTT
CDR3 protein: CASSQDPARDTQYF

J gene: TRBJ2-7
clone size: once
V gene: TRBV27
D gene: TRBD2
CDR3 DNA: TGTGCCAGCAGTTTATCGCAACTAGCGGGAGGCGAGCAGTACTTC
CDR3 protein: CASSLSQLAGGEQYF

J gene: TRBJ2-5
clone size: .
V gene: TRBV7-9
D gene: .
CDR3 DNA: TGTGCCAGCAGCCCGCTTCGGTACCAAGAGACCCAGTACTTC
CDR3 protein: CASSPLRYQETQYF

J gene: TRBJ1-1
clone size: .
V gene: TRBV30
D gene: .
CDR3 DNA: TGTGCCTGGAGTGTACTTGGGGGGGCGAGTATGAACACTGAAGCTTTCTTT
CDR3 protein: CAWSVLGGASMNTEAFF

J gene: TRBJ2-1
clone size: .
V gene: TRBV2
D gene: .
CDR3 DNA: TGTGCCAGCAGAGGGGGAGGGCTAGGCAATGAGCAGTTCTTC
CDR3 protein: CASRGGGLGNEQFF

J gene: TRBJ2-5
clone size: .
V gene: TRBV6-1
D gene: TRBD1
CDR3 DNA: TGTGCCACCAGCCAGGGGGCCAAGACCCAGTACTTC
CDR3 protein: CATSQGAKTQYF

J gene: TRBJ2-3
clone size: .
V gene: TRBV13
D gene: TRBD2
CDR3 DNA: TGTGCCAGCAGCTTAGGAGGGGATCTAGCGGGTACGCAGTATTTT
CDR3 protein: CASSLGGDLAGTQYF

J gene: TRBJ1-1
clone size: .
V gene: TRBV18
D gene: .
CDR3 DNA: TGTGCCAGCTCACCAGCGGGGGCTTTCAACACTGAAGCTTTCTTT
CDR3 protein: CASSPAGAFNTEAFF

J gene: TRBJ1-3
clone size: .
V gene: TRBV2
D gene: .
CDR3 DNA: TGTGCCAGCAGCCAGGACTCTGGAAACACCATATATTTT
CDR3 protein: CASSQDSGNTIYF

J gene: TRBJ1-1
clone size: .
V gene: TRBV19
D gene: TRBD1
CDR3 DNA: TGTGCCAGTAGGAGATGGGACAGGGTGGACACTGAAGCTTTCTTT
CDR3 protein: CASRRWDRVDTEAFF

J gene: TRBJ2-7
clone size: .
V gene: TRBV5-1
D gene: .
CDR3 DNA: TGCGCCAGCAGCTTGGGAGGCAGAATAAGCGAGCAGTACTTC
CDR3 protein: CASSLGGRISEQYF

J gene: TRBJ2-3
clone size: .
V gene: TRBV15
D gene: TRBD2
CDR3 DNA: TGTGCCACCAGCAGGGGACGAGGGAGGGAGGATACGCAGTATTTT
CDR3 protein: CATSRGRGREDTQYF

J gene: TRBJ1-1
clone size: .
V gene: TRBV28
D gene: .
CDR3 DNA: TGTGCCAGCAAGGACACTGAAGCTTTCTTT
CDR3 protein: CASKDTEAFF

J gene: TRBJ1-6
clone size: .
V gene: TRBV15
D gene: .
CDR3 DNA: TGTGCCACCAGCAGATTACAGGGAGCACCCCTCCACTTT
CDR3 protein: CATSRLQGAPLHF

J gene: TRBJ2-5
clone size: .
V gene: TRBV29-1
D gene: .
CDR3 DNA: TGCAGCGTTGACCGCTGGGGGGAGACCCAGTACTTC
CDR3 protein: CSVDRWGETQYF

J gene: TRBJ2-5
clone size: .
V gene: TRBV7-9
D gene: .
CDR3 DNA: TGTGCCAGCAGCTTGGCCGGGACGGAGACCCAGTACTTC
CDR3 protein: CASSLAGTETQYF

J gene: TRBJ1-5
clone size: once
V gene: TRBV11-2
D gene: TRBD1
CDR3 DNA: TGTGCCAGCAGCTTCGACAGGGGGCAGCCCCAGCATTTT
CDR3 protein: CASSFDRGQPQHF

J gene: TRBJ2-1
clone size: .
V gene: TRBV19
D gene: TRBD2
CDR3 DNA: TGTGCCAGTACAAGAGCCGGGACTAGCACCAATGAGCAGTTCTTC
CDR3 protein: CASTRAGTSTNEQFF

J gene: TRBJ1-5
clone size: .
V gene: TRBV30
D gene: TRBD1
CDR3 DNA: TGTGCCTGGAGTGTACCCCGGACAGGGATTCAGCCCCAGCATTTT
CDR3 protein: CAWSVPRTGIQPQHF

J gene: TRBJ1-5
clone size: .
V gene: TRBV10-3
D gene: .
CDR3 DNA: TGTGCCATCAGTGAGTCGTCTGGGGGTGGCAATCAGCCCCAGCATTTT
CDR3 protein: CAISESSGGGNQPQHF

J gene: TRBJ2-3
clone size: .
V gene: TRBV7-2
D gene: .
CDR3 DNA: TGTGCCAGCAGTCTATTTGGTTCTAGCACAGATACGCAGTATTTT
CDR3 protein: CASSLFGSSTDTQYF

J gene: TRBJ2-5
clone size: few
V gene: TRBV10-3
D gene: TRBD2
CDR3 DNA: TGTGCCATCAGAGGCGGGGGGGAAGAGACCCAGTACTTC
CDR3 protein: CAIRGGGEETQYF

J gene: TRBJ2-2
clone size: .
V gene: TRBV7-2
D gene: .
CDR3 DNA: TGTGCCAGCAGCTTAGCTCGAAGTAGGGAGCTGTTTTTT
CDR3 protein: CASSLARSRELFF

J gene: TRBJ2-5
clone size: .
V gene: TRBV5-5
D gene: .
CDR3 DNA: TGTGCCAGCAGCCCCCGCCCGAATTGGGGCCAGTACTTC
CDR3 protein: CASSPRPNWGQYF

J gene: TRBJ2-7
clone size: once
V gene: TRBV25-1
D gene: .
CDR3 DNA: TGTGCCAGCGCCTTCTCCTACGAGCAGTACTTC
CDR3 protein: CASAFSYEQYF